The 16 T cell receptor beta chains presented below share a single source sample, sequenced in a study of glioma-infiltrating T cells after dendritic cell vaccination. The repertoire was sequenced with immunoSEQ multiplex PCR; TCRdb's copy has only in-frame clones and lacks some. This table holds fewer than 40,000 clones, 90% found once. The sequences come from blood, collected before dendritic cell vaccination. These receptors originate from a human donor with glioblastoma.

V is TRBV9 and J is TRBJ2-5; D remains ambiguous. The germline gives CDR1 SGDLS, CDR2 YYNGEE. The V and J ends lost 0 bases and 0 bases respectively, with 12 bases between them. This CDR3 comprises 16 residues. The CDR3 DNA is TGTGCCAGCAGCGTAGGGGCTACACGGTACCAAGAGACCCAGTACTTC. Translating gives CASSVGATRYQETQYF. The entire variable domain, with the rest obtained from reference TRBV9 and TRBJ2-5, is as follows: DSGVTQTPKHLITATGQRVTLRCSPRSGDLSVYWYQQSLDQGLQFLIQYYNGEERAKGNILERFSAQQFPDLHSELNLSSLELGDSALYFCASSVGATRYQETQYFGPGTRLLVL.

The rearrangement uses TRBV6-1 and TRBJ1-1; maybe TRBD1 (6 bases). The CDR3 contains 13 residues. Trimming took off 6 bases at V and 0 bases at J, with 8 bases between the two ends. Germline values: CDR1 MNHNS, CDR2 SASEGT. The CDR3 loop reads CASSGQMNTEAFF. CDR3 bases: TGTGCCAGCAGCGGACAGATGAACACTGAAGCTTTCTTT.

The chain carries TRBV7-2 and TRBJ2-2, with 7 positions matching TRBD2. The CDR3 is 15 residues long. Per germline, CDR1 SGHTA and CDR2 FQGNSA. The V gene end was trimmed by 6 bases and the J gene end by 4 bases; junction bases not matched to a gene: 8. The chain's CDR3 is CASRNFPGGTGELFF. DNA for the CDR3: TGTGCCAGCAGAAATTTTCCGGGGGGCACCGGGGAGCTGTTTTTT.

J is TRBJ2-3 and V is TRBV11-3; the match to TRBD2 covers 11 bases. The CDR3 is 17 amino acids. The germline CDR1 and CDR2 sequences are SGHNT and YENEEA. V shed 5 bases and J 0 bases; nucleotides not matched to a gene: 7. The CDR3 protein is CASSLIAGGTSTDTQYF. Here the CDR3 DNA reads TGTGCCAGCAGCCTCATAGCGGGGGGGACTAGCACAGATACGCAGTATTTT.

The rearrangement uses TRBV6-1 and TRBJ1-3; 8 positions match TRBD1. CDR1 MNHNS and CDR2 SASEGT come from the germline V gene. CDR3 length equals 14 residues. The ends lost 7 bases at V and 5 bases at J; junction bases unmatched: 7. In nucleotides, the CDR3 is TGTGCCAGCATAAACAGGGGGATTAGAAACACCATATATTTT. As protein: CASINRGIRNTIYF.

The rearrangement links TRBV10-1 to TRBJ2-5; weak D call: TRBD1 (6 bases). TRBJ2-7 matches the DNA end more closely, so the J call is doubtful. This CDR3 comprises 14 residues. The germline gives CDR1 WNHNN, CDR2 SYGVQD (reference sequence). The CDR3 sequence is CASGRQEMTYEQYF. The DNA of the CDR3 is TGCGCCAGCGGGAGACAGGAGATGACCTACGAGCAGTACTTC.

This sequence joins TRBV18 and TRBJ2-2; maybe TRBD1 (6 bases). The CDR3 spans 16 residues. The V and J ends lost 8 bases and 3 bases respectively, with 19 bases between them. The germline V gene encodes CDR1 KGHSH and CDR2 LQKENI. The CDR3 protein is CASTRQWGPDTGELFF. The CDR3 region has the DNA TGTGCCAGCACTCGGCAGTGGGGGCCAGACACCGGGGAGCTGTTTTTT.

CDR3 DNA sequence: TGTGCCAGCAGTTCCGGCAGGGGGTCCACTGAAGCTTTCTTT. This codes for CASSSGRGSTEAFF. The J gene is TRBJ1-1, the V gene TRBV27; 7 bases are shared with TRBD1. The length of the CDR3 is 14 residues. Trimming took 4 bases from V and 4 from J; bases not matched to a gene: 6. Germline lookup yields CDR1 MNHEY and CDR2 SMNVEV (reference sequence).

The chain combines TRBV6-1 with TRBJ2-5; 7 nucleotides align to TRBD1. Gene TRBJ2-7 matches the end of the DNA better, so the J call may be wrong. The CDR3 runs 12 residues. CDR1 and CDR2 from the germline V gene are MNHNS and SASEGT. CDR3 DNA sequence: TGTGCCAGCAGTGGACCAGGGGGCGAGCAGTACTTC. Protein: CASSGPGGEQYF.

This rearrangement joins TRBV30 to TRBJ2-5; 11 nucleotides line up with TRBD2. The CDR3 extends over 14 amino acids. Germline CDR1 GTSNPN, CDR2 SVGIG (reference sequence). V gave up 4 bases and J gave up 5 bases; unmatched junction bases: 6. The chain's CDR3 is CAWTSGGPRETQYF. The CDR3 region has the DNA TGTGCCTGGACTAGCGGGGGGCCACGGGAGACCCAGTACTTC.

This clone was detected only once. This chain links TRBV5-1 with TRBJ2-7; 11 nucleotides agree with TRBD1. V shed 1 base and J 6 bases; nucleotides not matched to a gene: 9. Germline lookup yields CDR1 SGHRS and CDR2 YFSETQ. CDR3 length: 16 residues. CDR3: CASSLTGQGASSEQYF. CDR3 coding DNA: TGCGCCAGCAGCTTGACAGGACAGGGGGCCTCCAGCGAGCAGTACTTC.

Concerning this clone: Other nucleotide sequences from this sample produce the same CDR3. The chain combines TRBV6-6 with TRBJ1-6; TRBD1 might be the D (6 bases). This CDR3 has 14 residues. Per germline, CDR1 MNHNY and CDR2 SVGAGI (reference sequence). V was pared by 10 bases and J by 7 bases, with 17 bases between. CDR3 region: CAIQTGQLNSPLHF. The DNA for the CDR3 is TGTGCCATTCAAACCGGACAGCTAAATTCACCCCTCCACTTT.

The chain recombines TRBV7-9 with TRBJ2-3; D is ambiguous. This CDR3 has 13 amino acids. Germline assignment: CDR1 SEHNR and CDR2 FQNEAQ (reference sequence). Trimming stripped 2 bases from V and 9 bases from J, with 12 bases between. The CDR3 loop is CASSLNSAGTQYF. The CDR3 region has the DNA TGTGCCAGCAGCTTAAACTCGGCAGGAACGCAGTATTTT.

The chain recombines TRBV7-6 with TRBJ2-7, with D possibly TRBD1 on 5 matching bases. There are 15 residues in the CDR3. Trimming took off 1 base at V and 0 bases at J, with 10 bases between the two ends. Germline loops: CDR1 SGHVS, CDR2 FNYEAQ. The CDR3 spells CASSLEGYSSYEQYF. The CDR3 nucleotides read TGTGCCAGCAGCTTAGAGGGGTACAGCTCCTACGAGCAGTACTTC. The full variable domain, completed using reference TRBV7-6 and TRBJ2-7, is GAGVSQSPRYKVTKRGQDVALRCDPISGHVSLYWYRQALGQGPEFLTYFNYEAQQDKSGLPNDRFSAERPEGSISTLTIQRTEQRDSAMYRCASSLEGYSSYEQYFGPGTRLTVT.

This chain joins TRBV6-1 and TRBJ1-2; D gene uncertain. Trimming removed 4 bases at V and 4 bases at J, with 13 bases between. CDR1 and CDR2 (germline): MNHNS, SASEGT. The CDR3 has 14 residues. The CDR3 nucleotides are TGTGCCAGCAGTGTCGGAGGCTTCCTCTATGGCTACACCTTC. Translated: CASSVGGFLYGYTF.

The chain is built from TRBV19 and TRBJ1-5, with 11 bases identical to TRBD1. The junction had 2 bases not matched to a gene; V was cut back by 0 bases and J by 1 base. Germline V lookup: CDR1 LNHDA, CDR2 SQIVND (reference sequence). This CDR3 comprises 17 residues. The CDR3 loop reads CASSIEDRGRSNQPQHF. For the CDR3, the DNA is TGTGCCAGTAGTATAGAGGACAGGGGGCGCAGCAATCAGCCCCAGCATTTT. The entire variable domain, with the rest obtained from reference TRBV19 and TRBJ1-5, is as follows: DGGITQSPKYLFRKEGQNVTLSCEQNLNHDAMYWYRQDPGQGLRLIYYSQIVNDFQKGDIAEGYSVSREKKESFPLTVTSAQKNPTAFYLCASSIEDRGRSNQPQHFGDGTRLSIL.